These T cell receptor beta chains were read from a single sample in a study of regulatory T cells in long-lasting Graves disease. TCRdb reanalysed the multiplex PCR reads using MiXCR and keeps one entry per CDR3 protein. The data show around 500,000 distinct CDR3 sequences, with approximately 15% seen just once and about 9.1% held by the top ten. These data also featured in a second study, about T cells in Graves' hyperthyroidism and ophthalmopathy.

Material: peripheral blood mononuclear cells (PBMCs), obtained at new diagnosis, from a patient treated with antithyroid drugs. These receptors all come from a man aged 25-45 years with Graves disease. Each CDR3 is given with its conserved first and last residue. D genes are given only for firm matches. Not all rows give a size; the values are once, few, many and, for expanded clones, a class.

d_gene,v_gene,j_gene,abundance,CDR3nt,CDR3aa
TRBD2,TRBV6-1,TRBJ2-1,NA,TGTGCCAGCAGTACCCTGGCGGGAGGCCAGTTACCCCAGTTCTTC,CASSTLAGGQLPQFF
NA,TRBV19,TRBJ1-4,NA,TGTGCCAGTAGTGCCTGGCACGGGGAAAAACTGTTTTTT,CASSAWHGEKLFF
NA,TRBV11-2,TRBJ2-5,many,TGTGCCAGCAGACCAGGGACTGCCCAAGAGACCCAGTACTTC,CASRPGTAQETQYF
NA,TRBV5-1,TRBJ1-1,many,TGTGCCAGCAGCTTGGGACCCCTTCTGAACACTGAAGCTTTCTTT,CASSLGPLLNTEAFF
NA,TRBV20-1,TRBJ1-1,many,TGCAGTGCTAGCGGGGCAGACTTCATGAACACTGAAGCTTTCTTT,CSASGADFMNTEAFF
TRBD2,TRBV3-1,TRBJ2-1,many,TGTGCCAGCAGCCAAAGGGTTCTAGCGGGAGGGCATGAGCAGTTCTTC,CASSQRVLAGGHEQFF
NA,TRBV7-2,TRBJ1-1,many,TGTGCCAGCAGTTTAGATATTTCGGAAGCTTTCTTT,CASSLDISEAFF
NA,TRBV10-3,TRBJ1-1,few,TGTGCCATCAGTGGCCCAGGGGATCCTCCTATTGAAGCTTTCTTT,CAISGPGDPPIEAFF
TRBD1,TRBV5-1,TRBJ2-1,NA,TGCGCCAGCAGCCCACGCCCCGGGACAGGGGGCTACAATGAGCAGTTCTTC,CASSPRPGTGGYNEQFF
TRBD1,TRBV11-2,TRBJ2-5,NA,TGTGCCAGCAGCAGTACCCGACAGGGGGCCTGGATGGAGACCCAGTACTTC,CASSSTRQGAWMETQYF
NA,TRBV2,TRBJ1-5,many,TGTGCCAGCAGTCCCAGACACAGTAGCAATCAGCCCCAGCATTTT,CASSPRHSSNQPQHF
NA,TRBV20-1,TRBJ2-2,few,TGCAGTGCTAGATACTTGGGCCCGACAGGACCCACCGGGGAGCTGTTTTTT,CSARYLGPTGPTGELFF
TRBD1,TRBV6-1,TRBJ1-2,many,TGTGCCAGCAGTGAAAAGAGGACAGGGATAGGAGGCTATGGCTACACCTTC,CASSEKRTGIGGYGYTF
NA,TRBV28,TRBJ2-3,NA,TGTGCTCAAGGATCTGATACGCAGTATTTT,CAQGSDTQYF
NA,TRBV29-1,TRBJ2-7,many,TGCAGCGTTGAGGAGACAGCTTCCTACGAGCAGTACTTC,CSVEETASYEQYF
NA,TRBV7-6,TRBJ2-7,NA,TGTGCCAGCAGTCCGCGGGACTCCGGGGCCTACGAGCAGTACTTC,CASSPRDSGAYEQYF
TRBD2,TRBV27,TRBJ2-1,many,TGTGCCAGCAGCCCGGGACTAGCGGTATACAATGAGCAGTTCTTC,CASSPGLAVYNEQFF
NA,TRBV25-1,TRBJ2-2,NA,TGTGCCAGCGGAAGCGGGGAGCTGTTTTTT,CASGSGELFF
TRBD1,TRBV5-1,TRBJ1-4,few,TGCGCCAGCAGCTTGAGGGGGCCGGTCGGGGAAAAACTGTTTTTT,CASSLRGPVGEKLFF
NA,TRBV14,TRBJ2-7,NA,TGTGCCAGCAGCCGCCTGGACCCTGCCGGGCAGTACTTC,CASSRLDPAGQYF
TRBD2,TRBV30,TRBJ2-1,few,TGTGCCTTAAGTGGGACTAGCTCCTACAATGAGCAGTTCTTC,CALSGTSSYNEQFF
TRBD1,TRBV6-2/TRBV6-3,TRBJ2-7,many,TGTGCCAGCAGTTACTCGAACAGGGGGGCCACCTACGAGCAGTACTTC,CASSYSNRGATYEQYF